A single T cell receptor (beta chain) is shown here with its context. Its antigen is currently unknown. Trimming removed 5 bases from V and 3 bases from J, with 18 bases in between. Germline CDR1 MDHEN, CDR2 SYDVKM. The CDR3 extends over 16 amino acids. The record originates from a study of Tregs in tolerant kidney transplant recipients. Study conclusions and caveats: Expanding Tregs on activated donor B cells appeared to best identify donor-specific TCRbeta clones.

TCRdb's table, derived via immunoSEQ multiplex PCR, lists solely in-frame clones and lacks some. Of nearly 50,000 clones in the sample, approximately 89% were seen once. Recipients received nonmyeloablative bone marrow transplants from related graft donors, with transient mixed chimerism. Sequencing used CD8+ T cells from blood (PBMCs), obtained 12 months after the transplant. The receptor's source is a human patient who received a combined kidney and bone marrow transplant. Some T cells may originate from the graft donor. The rearrangement links TRBV28 to TRBJ2-3, with a possible D match to TRBD1 (6 bases). CDR3 region: CASSNRQAGGTDTQYF. CDR3 in DNA: TGTGCCAGCAGTAATCGACAGGCTGGGGGAACAGATACGCAGTATTTT. The full variable domain, rest sourced from reference TRBV28 and TRBJ2-3, is DVKVTQSSRYLVKRTGEKVFLECVQDMDHENMFWYRQDPGLGLRLIYFSYDVKMKEKGDIPEGYSVSREKKERFSLILESASTNQTSMYLCASSNRQAGGTDTQYFGPGTRLTVL.